The 20 T cell receptor beta chains below were found in one sample sequenced in a study of identical twins. MiXCR, run by TCRdb on the 5' RACE reads, gives a single entry per CDR3 protein. The table includes more than 350,000 distinct CDR3 sequences, approximately 10% detected once. The sample was naive T cells sorted from blood. These receptors were obtained from a woman between 50 and 59 years old in good health.

V gene TRBV27 combines with J gene TRBJ2-5, with D maybe TRBD2 (7 bases). Germline V CDR1 and CDR2: MNHEY, SMNVEV (reference sequence). This CDR3 comprises 14 residues. V lost 1 base to trimming and J lost 5 bases, with 11 bases between them. The CDR3 is CASSLLGGLETQYF. CDR3 DNA: TGTGCCAGCAGTTTATTGGGGGGGCTGGAGACCCAGTACTTC.

This clonotype showed up just a few times. The V and J genes are TRBV5-6 and TRBJ2-1; D call uncertain. Germline assignment: CDR1 SGHDT and CDR2 YYEEEE. CDR3 size: 11 residues. V was trimmed by 5 bases and J by 6 bases, leaving 6 bases between them. CDR3 residues: CASRGINEQFF. As DNA, the CDR3 is TGTGCCAGCAGGGGCATCAATGAGCAGTTCTTC.

This clonotype was seen a few times. V and J are TRBV4-1 and TRBJ2-2; 13 bases fit TRBD2. Germline V gene lookup returns CDR1 MGHRA and CDR2 YSYEKL. J lost 5 bases, V lost 0 bases, and 3 bases had no gene match. This CDR3 is 17 amino acids long. The CDR3 sequence is CASSQEATSGGTGELFF. The CDR3 bases are TGCGCCAGCAGCCAAGAGGCGACTAGCGGGGGGACCGGGGAGCTGTTTTTT.

This clonotype was picked up a small number of times. V gene TRBV20-1 combines with J gene TRBJ2-7; tentative D call: TRBD2 (5 bases). The CDR3 sequence is 15 residues long. V lost 2 bases to trimming and J lost 2 bases, with 16 bases between them. The germline CDR1 and CDR2 sequences are DFQATT and SNEGSKA (reference sequence). The CDR3 nucleotides are TGCAGTGCTAGACCTCTTGACCGGGGAACCTACGAGCAGTACGTC. Its protein is CSARPLDRGTYEQYV.

V and J are TRBV5-5 and TRBJ1-5; D unresolved. The CDR3 is 16 residues long. Per germline, CDR1 SGHKS and CDR2 YYEKEE (reference sequence). The V end lost 0 bases, the J end lost 0 bases, and 10 bases lay between the germline ends. CDR3 bases: TGTGCCAGCAGCTTGGTAGGTGGGATTAGCAATCAGCCCCAGCATTTT. This sequence encodes CASSLVGGISNQPQHF.

This chain links TRBV12-5 with TRBJ1-2, with D perhaps TRBD1 (6 bases). Trimming removed 6 bases at V and 4 bases at J, with 12 bases between. The germline V gene has CDR1 LGHNT and CDR2 FRNRAP. The CDR3 totals 13 residues. The CDR3 coding sequence is TGTGCTAGTGGGGACAGTTCCTTCTATGGCTACACCTTC. Translating gives CASGDSSFYGYTF.

At least ten counts were recorded for this clonotype. The chain employs TRBV6-6 and TRBJ2-3; 7 positions agree with TRBD2. Trimming removed 9 bases from V and 5 bases from J; junction bases left unmatched: 17. CDR3 length: 16 amino acids. Germline CDR1 is MNHNY and CDR2 is SVGAGI (reference sequence). CDR3 bases: TGTGCCAGTCACGCGGTGGGAGGGCCTTCAGGAGATACGCAGTATTTT. Translating it yields CASHAVGGPSGDTQYF.

This clonotype appeared a few times. This rearrangement joins TRBV12-3 or TRBV12-4 to TRBJ2-1; D is possibly TRBD2 (5 bases). Trimming shortened V by 6 bases and J by 4 bases, and 10 bases separated the two germline ends. This CDR3 has 13 amino acids. The CDR3 bases are TGTGCCAGCAGCGGACTCGTTTACAATGAGCAGTTCTTC. Translating it yields CASSGLVYNEQFF.

Only a few counts were recorded for this clonotype. The chain employs TRBV12-3 or TRBV12-4 and TRBJ2-7; 9 positions agree with TRBD1. V was pared by 4 bases and J by 11 bases, with 6 bases of the junction left unmatched. This CDR3 is built from 12 residues. CDR3 coding DNA: TGTGCCAGCAGTTGGGGCGGGGACAGGGAGTACTTC. Its protein product is CASSWGGDREYF.

This clonotype was recorded at least ten times. The chain is built from TRBV9 and TRBJ1-3; D not resolved. V lost 4 bases, J lost 2 bases, and 16 bases lay in between. Germline-derived CDR1 and CDR2 are SGDLS and YYNGEE. CDR3 length: 16 amino acids. CDR3 protein: CASSPERVNAGNTIYF. CDR3 sequence (DNA): TGTGCCAGCAGCCCCGAACGGGTAAACGCTGGAAACACCATATATTTT. Combining the CDR3 with reference TRBV9 and TRBJ1-3 gives the whole variable domain DSGVTQTPKHLITATGQRVTLRCSPRSGDLSVYWYQQSLDQGLQFLIQYYNGEERAKGNILERFSAQQFPDLHSELNLSSLELGDSALYFCASSPERVNAGNTIYFGEGSWLTVV.

The sample holds a few counts of this clonotype. The V and J genes are TRBV10-3 and TRBJ2-3, with 7 bases that match TRBD2. V dropped 2 bases and J dropped 2; count of bases not matched to a gene: 4. The CDR3 extends over 15 amino acids. CDR1 and CDR2 (germline): ENHRY, SYGVKD. The CDR3, as DNA: TGTGCCATCAGTGAGGGACTAGGGACCACAGATACGCAGTATTTT. Encoded protein: CAISEGLGTTDTQYF.

This clonotype was detected many times. This chain joins TRBV24-1 and TRBJ2-5, with D perhaps TRBD1 (6 bases). The V and J ends lost 0 bases and 4 bases respectively, with 11 bases between them. CDR3 length equals 15 residues. CDR1 is KGHDR, CDR2 SFDVKD, per germline. CDR3: CATSDLQGSAETQYF. The CDR3 DNA follows: TGTGCCACCAGTGATTTGCAGGGGTCGGCAGAGACCCAGTACTTC.

The chain links TRBV19 to TRBJ1-1; D possibly corresponds to TRBD1 (5 bases). Germline loops: CDR1 LNHDA, CDR2 SQIVND (reference sequence). The CDR3 runs 15 residues. Trimming removed 5 bases from V and 3 bases from J, with 16 bases in between. CDR3 sequence (DNA): TGTGCCAGTAGTTTATGGGGCGCAAGGGACACTGAAGCTTTCTTT. This sequence encodes CASSLWGARDTEAFF.

In this sample, this clonotype turned up many times. This chain uses TRBV29-1 with TRBJ1-1; TRBD1 matches at 7 bases. The CDR3 has 13 residues. After removal of 4 bases from V and 4 bases from J, the junction contained 6 bases not matched to a gene. The V gene's germline CDR1 is SQVTM and CDR2 ANQGSEA. The CDR3 nucleotides read TGCAGCGTTGGCCTGGGGACAGCCACTGAAGCTTTCTTT. Residues: CSVGLGTATEAFF.

V and J are TRBV6-5 and TRBJ2-7; the D gene could be TRBD1 or TRBD2 (5 bases each). V dropped 8 bases and J dropped 0 bases, with 14 bases sitting between them. The CDR3 sequence is 14 residues long. The germline CDR1 and CDR2 sequences are MNHEY and SVGAGI. The CDR3 region is CASGYGASSYEQYF. In DNA, the CDR3 is TGTGCCAGCGGGTACGGGGCGAGCTCCTACGAGCAGTACTTC.

This clonotype was seen many times. V usage is TRBV12-3 or TRBV12-4 and J usage is TRBJ1-5; D is ambiguous. CDR3 size: 13 residues. V was trimmed by 3 bases and J by 5 bases, leaving 8 bases between them. The CDR3 region has the DNA TGTGCCAGCAGTTTCGGTCAGGATCAGCCCCAGCATTTT. This gives the protein CASSFGQDQPQHF.

This clonotype showed up many times. The chain links TRBV12-3 or TRBV12-4 to TRBJ2-5; D gene ambiguous. The V end lost 3 bases, the J end lost 5 bases, and 4 bases lay between the germline ends. There are 11 residues in the CDR3. The chain's CDR3 is CASSFWETQYF. As DNA, the CDR3 is TGTGCCAGCAGTTTTTGGGAGACCCAGTACTTC.

This clonotype has a count of ten or more. V is TRBV4-1 and J is TRBJ2-1; D remains ambiguous. V lost 6 bases, J lost 2 bases, and 14 bases lay in between. Germline V gene data show CDR1 as MGHRA and CDR2 as YSYEKL. The CDR3 length is 15 residues. The CDR3 coding sequence is TGCGCCAGCAGACCCCTAGTGCAACCCTACAATGAGCAGTTCTTC. This translates into CASRPLVQPYNEQFF.

This clonotype occurred many times. This chain joins TRBV6-5 and TRBJ2-3, with a tentative D call TRBD1 (5 bases). V lost 4 bases and J lost 0, with 11 bases in between. This CDR3 has 15 amino acids. The germline V gene encodes CDR1 MNHEY and CDR2 SVGAGI. CDR3 amino acids: CASSSGGASTDTQYF. CDR3 coding DNA: TGTGCCAGCAGTTCAGGTGGGGCTAGCACAGATACGCAGTATTTT.

The chain links TRBV7-6 to TRBJ2-2, with D possibly being TRBD2 (5 bases). CDR1 and CDR2 (germline): SGHVS, FNYEAQ. The CDR3 contains 14 residues. V lost 2 bases and J lost 3, with 7 bases in between. The CDR3 sequence is CASSLTRYTGELFF. DNA of the CDR3: TGTGCCAGCAGCTTAACTAGGTACACCGGGGAGCTGTTTTTT.